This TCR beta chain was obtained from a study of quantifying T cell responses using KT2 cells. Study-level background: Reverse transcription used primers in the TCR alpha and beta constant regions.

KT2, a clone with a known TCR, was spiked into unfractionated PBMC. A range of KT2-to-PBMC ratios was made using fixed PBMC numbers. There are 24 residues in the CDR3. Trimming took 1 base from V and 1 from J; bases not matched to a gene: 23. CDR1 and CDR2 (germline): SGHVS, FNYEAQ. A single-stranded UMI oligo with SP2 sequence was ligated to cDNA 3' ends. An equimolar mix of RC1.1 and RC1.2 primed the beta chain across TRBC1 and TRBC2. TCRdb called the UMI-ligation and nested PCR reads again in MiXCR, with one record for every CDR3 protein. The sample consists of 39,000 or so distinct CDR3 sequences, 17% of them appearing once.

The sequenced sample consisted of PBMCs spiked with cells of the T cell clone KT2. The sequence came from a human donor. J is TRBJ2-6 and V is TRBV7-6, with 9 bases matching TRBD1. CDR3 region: CASSLDSSGQGHSDVPSGANVLTF. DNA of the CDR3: TGTGCCAGCAGCTTAGACAGCTCGGGACAGGGACATAGTGATGTGCCATCTGGGGCCAACGTCCTGACTTTC. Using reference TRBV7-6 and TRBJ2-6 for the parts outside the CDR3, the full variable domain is GAGVSQSPRYKVTKRGQDVALRCDPISGHVSLYWYRQALGQGPEFLTYFNYEAQQDKSGLPNDRFSAERPEGSISTLTIQRTEQRDSAMYRCASSLDSSGQGHSDVPSGANVLTFGAGSRLTVL.